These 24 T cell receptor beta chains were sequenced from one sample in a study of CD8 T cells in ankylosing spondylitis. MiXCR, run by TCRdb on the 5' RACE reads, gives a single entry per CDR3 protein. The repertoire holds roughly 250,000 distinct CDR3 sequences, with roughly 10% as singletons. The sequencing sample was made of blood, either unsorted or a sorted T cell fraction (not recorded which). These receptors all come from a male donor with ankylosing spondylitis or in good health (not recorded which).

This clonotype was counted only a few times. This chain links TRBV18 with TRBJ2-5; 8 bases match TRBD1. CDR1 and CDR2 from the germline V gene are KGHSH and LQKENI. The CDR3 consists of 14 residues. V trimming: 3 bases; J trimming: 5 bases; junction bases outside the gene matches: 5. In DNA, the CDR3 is TGTGCCAGCTCACCTCGGACAGGGAGGGAGACCCAGTACTTC. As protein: CASSPRTGRETQYF.

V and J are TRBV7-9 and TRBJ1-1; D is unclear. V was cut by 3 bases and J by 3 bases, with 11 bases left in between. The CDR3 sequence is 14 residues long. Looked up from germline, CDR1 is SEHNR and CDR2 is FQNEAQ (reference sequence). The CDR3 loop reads CASSLEGSYTEAFF. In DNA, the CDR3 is TGTGCCAGCAGCTTGGAGGGAAGTTACACTGAAGCTTTCTTT.

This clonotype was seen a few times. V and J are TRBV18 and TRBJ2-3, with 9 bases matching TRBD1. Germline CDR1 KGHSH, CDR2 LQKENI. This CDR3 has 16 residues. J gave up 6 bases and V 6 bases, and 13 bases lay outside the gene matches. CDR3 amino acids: CASSRSGTGIADTQYF. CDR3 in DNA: TGTGCCAGCTCCCGCTCCGGGACAGGGATTGCGGATACGCAGTATTTT. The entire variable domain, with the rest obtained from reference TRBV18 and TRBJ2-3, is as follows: NAGVMQNPRHLVRRRGQEARLRCSPMKGHSHVYWYRQLPEEGLKFMVYLQKENIIDESGMPKERFSAEFPKEGPSILRIQQVVRGDSAAYFCASSRSGTGIADTQYFGPGTRLTVL.

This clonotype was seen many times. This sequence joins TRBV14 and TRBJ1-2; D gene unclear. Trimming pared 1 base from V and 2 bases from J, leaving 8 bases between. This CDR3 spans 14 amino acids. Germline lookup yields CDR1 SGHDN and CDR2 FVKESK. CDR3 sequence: CASSQAPGNYGYTF. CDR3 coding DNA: TGTGCCAGCAGCCAAGCTCCGGGGAACTATGGCTACACCTTC.

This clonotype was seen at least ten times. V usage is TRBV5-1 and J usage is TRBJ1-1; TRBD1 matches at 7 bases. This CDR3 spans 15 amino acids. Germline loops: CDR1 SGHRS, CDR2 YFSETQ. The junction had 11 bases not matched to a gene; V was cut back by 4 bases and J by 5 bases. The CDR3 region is CASSPQGGRETEAFF. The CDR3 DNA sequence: TGCGCCAGCAGCCCCCAGGGGGGGCGGGAGACTGAAGCTTTCTTT.

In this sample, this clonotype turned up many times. In nucleotides, the CDR3 is TGTGCCAGCAGCTTGGGACAGGGTCGGTACGAGCAGTACTTC. This gives the protein CASSLGQGRYEQYF. The V call is TRBV5-6, the J call TRBJ2-7; 7 nucleotides align to TRBD1. The CDR3 sequence is 14 residues long. Germline V gene sequence: CDR1 SGHDT, CDR2 YYEEEE. Germline trimming cut 0 bases from V and 4 bases from J; bases unmatched to any gene: 4.

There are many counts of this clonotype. This chain's CDR3 is CSIQSAGEQYF. CDR3 coding DNA: TGCAGCATTCAATCCGCGGGGGAGCAGTACTTC. The rearrangement links TRBV29-1 to TRBJ2-7; perhaps TRBD2 as D (6 bases). Germline V lookup: CDR1 SQVTM, CDR2 ANQGSEA. Trimming cost V 8 bases and J 7 bases, with 15 bases left between them. The CDR3 extends over 11 amino acids.

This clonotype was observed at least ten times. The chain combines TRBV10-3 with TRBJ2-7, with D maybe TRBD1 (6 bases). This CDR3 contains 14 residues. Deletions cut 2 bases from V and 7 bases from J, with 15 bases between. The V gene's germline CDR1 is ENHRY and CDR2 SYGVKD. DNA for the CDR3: TGTGCCATCAGTGAGGCCAGGGGCCCCCAAGAGCAGTACTTC. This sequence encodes CAISEARGPQEQYF.

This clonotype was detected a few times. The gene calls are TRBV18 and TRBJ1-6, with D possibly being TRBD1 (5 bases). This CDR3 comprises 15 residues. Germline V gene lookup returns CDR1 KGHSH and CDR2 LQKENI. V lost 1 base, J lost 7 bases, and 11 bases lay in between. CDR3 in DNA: TGTGCCAGCTCACCACAACGGACACTAAATTCACCCCTCCACTTT. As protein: CASSPQRTLNSPLHF. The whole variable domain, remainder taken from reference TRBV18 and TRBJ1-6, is NAGVMQNPRHLVRRRGQEARLRCSPMKGHSHVYWYRQLPEEGLKFMVYLQKENIIDESGMPKERFSAEFPKEGPSILRIQQVVRGDSAAYFCASSPQRTLNSPLHFGNGTRLTVT.

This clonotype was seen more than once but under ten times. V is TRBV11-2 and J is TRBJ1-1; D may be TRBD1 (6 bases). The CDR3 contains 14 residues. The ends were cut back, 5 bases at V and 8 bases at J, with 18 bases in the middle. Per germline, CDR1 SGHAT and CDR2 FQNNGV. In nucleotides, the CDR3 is TGTGCCAGCAGCCTGAAATTACAGGGTACGGAAGCTTTCTTT. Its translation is CASSLKLQGTEAFF.

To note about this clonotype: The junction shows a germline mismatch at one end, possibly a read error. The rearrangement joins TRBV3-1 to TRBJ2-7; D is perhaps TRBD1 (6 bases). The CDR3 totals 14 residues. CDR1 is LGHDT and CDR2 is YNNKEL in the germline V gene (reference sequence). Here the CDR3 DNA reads TGTGCCAGCAGCCCGACAGGCAGCTCCTCCGAGCAGTACTTC. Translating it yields CASSPTGSSSEQYF.

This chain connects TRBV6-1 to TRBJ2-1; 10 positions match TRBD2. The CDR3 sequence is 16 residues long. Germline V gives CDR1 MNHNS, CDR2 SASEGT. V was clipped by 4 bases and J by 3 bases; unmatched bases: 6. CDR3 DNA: TGTGCCAGCAGTGGCGTTACTAGCGGGGTCTACAATGAGCAGTTCTTC. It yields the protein CASSGVTSGVYNEQFF.

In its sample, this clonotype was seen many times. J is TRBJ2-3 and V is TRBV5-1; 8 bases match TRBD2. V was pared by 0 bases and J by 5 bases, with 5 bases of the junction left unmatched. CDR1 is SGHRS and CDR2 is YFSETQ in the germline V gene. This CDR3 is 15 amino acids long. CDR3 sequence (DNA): TGCGCCAGCAGCTTGGAGCAGCGGGGGAAAGATACGCAGTATTTT. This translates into CASSLEQRGKDTQYF.

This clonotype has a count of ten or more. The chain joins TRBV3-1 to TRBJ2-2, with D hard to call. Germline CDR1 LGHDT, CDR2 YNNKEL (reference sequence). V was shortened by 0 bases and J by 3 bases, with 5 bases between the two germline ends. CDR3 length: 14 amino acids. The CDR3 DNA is TGTGCCAGCAGCCAAGAACTGCACACCGGGGAGCTGTTTTTT. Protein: CASSQELHTGELFF.

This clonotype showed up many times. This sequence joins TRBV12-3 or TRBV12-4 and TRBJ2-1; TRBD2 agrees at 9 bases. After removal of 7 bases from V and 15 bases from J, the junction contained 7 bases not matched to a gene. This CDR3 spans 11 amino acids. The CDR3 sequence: CASNIAGALFF. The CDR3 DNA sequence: TGTGCCAGCAACATAGCGGGAGCCCTGTTCTTC.

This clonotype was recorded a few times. This CDR3 is CASILREGHPYGYTF. As DNA, the CDR3 is TGCGCCAGCATCTTAAGAGAGGGACACCCCTATGGCTACACCTTC. This sequence joins TRBV4-1 and TRBJ1-2; D might be TRBD1 (6 bases). CDR1 and CDR2 (germline): MGHRA, YSYEKL. The V gene lost 7 bases and the J gene lost 4 bases, with 19 bases spanning the gap. This CDR3 spans 15 amino acids.

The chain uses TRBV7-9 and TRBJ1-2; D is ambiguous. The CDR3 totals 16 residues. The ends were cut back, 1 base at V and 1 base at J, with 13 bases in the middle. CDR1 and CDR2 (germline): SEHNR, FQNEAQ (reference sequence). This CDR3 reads CASSLGTGIDNYGYTF. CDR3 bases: TGTGCCAGCAGCTTAGGAACCGGAATTGATAACTATGGCTACACCTTC.

DNA for the CDR3: TGTGCCAGCAGCTTCAGGTCCGATACGCAGTATTTT. Protein sequence: CASSFRSDTQYF. V and J are TRBV7-9 and TRBJ2-3, with D uncertain. This CDR3 has 12 amino acids. Germline V gene sequence: CDR1 SEHNR, CDR2 FQNEAQ (reference sequence). The V end lost 3 bases, the J end lost 6 bases, and 7 bases lay between the germline ends.

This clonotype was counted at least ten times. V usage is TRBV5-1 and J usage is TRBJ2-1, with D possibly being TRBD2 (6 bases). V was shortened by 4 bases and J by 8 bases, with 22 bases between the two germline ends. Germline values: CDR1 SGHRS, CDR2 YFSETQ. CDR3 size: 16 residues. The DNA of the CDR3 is TGCGCCAGCAGCCTGAGGGCTTCCGGGAGTGAAGATGAGCAGTTCTTC. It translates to CASSLRASGSEDEQFF.

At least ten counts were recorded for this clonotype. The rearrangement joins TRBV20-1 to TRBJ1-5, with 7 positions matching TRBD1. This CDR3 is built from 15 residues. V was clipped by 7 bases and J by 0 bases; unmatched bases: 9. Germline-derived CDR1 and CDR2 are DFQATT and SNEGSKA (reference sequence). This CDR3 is CSVLAGGGSNQPQHF. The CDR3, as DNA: TGCAGTGTCCTTGCAGGGGGTGGTAGCAATCAGCCCCAGCATTTT.

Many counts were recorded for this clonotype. The CDR3, as DNA: TGCAGTGTGGACGTGGGAGGAGATACGCAGTATTTT. This gives the protein CSVDVGGDTQYF. The chain employs TRBV20-1 and TRBJ2-3; D is perhaps TRBD2 (6 bases). V was clipped by 7 bases and J by 5 bases, with 13 bases between them. Germline V gene data show CDR1 as DFQATT and CDR2 as SNEGSKA (reference sequence). CDR3 size: 12 residues.

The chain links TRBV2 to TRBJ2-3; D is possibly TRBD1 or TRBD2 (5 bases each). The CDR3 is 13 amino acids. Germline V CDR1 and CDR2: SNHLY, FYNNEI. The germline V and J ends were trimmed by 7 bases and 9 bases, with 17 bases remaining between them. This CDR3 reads CASNLGESGTQYF. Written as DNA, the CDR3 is TGTGCCAGCAACCTAGGGGAGAGTGGCACGCAGTATTTT.

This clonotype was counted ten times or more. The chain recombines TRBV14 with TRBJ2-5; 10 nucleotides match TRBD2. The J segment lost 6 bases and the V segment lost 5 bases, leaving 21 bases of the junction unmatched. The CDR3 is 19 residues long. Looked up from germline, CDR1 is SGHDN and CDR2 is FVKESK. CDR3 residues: CASSGGRTSGPRASKTQYF. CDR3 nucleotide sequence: TGTGCCAGCAGCGGAGGGCGGACTAGCGGCCCCCGGGCTTCGAAGACCCAGTACTTC.

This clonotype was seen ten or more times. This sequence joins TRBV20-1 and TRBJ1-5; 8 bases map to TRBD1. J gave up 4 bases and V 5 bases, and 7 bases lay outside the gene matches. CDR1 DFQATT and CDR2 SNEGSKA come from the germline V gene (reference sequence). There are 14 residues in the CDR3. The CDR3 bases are TGCAGTGCTCCAGGACAGGGTGGAAATCAGCCCCAGCATTTT. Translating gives CSAPGQGGNQPQHF.